Sequencing of this T cell receptor beta chain was carried out in a study of shared clonotypes between healthy human individuals. Positive CCR7 selection of CD45RO-negative cells yielded the naive CD8 cells, and terminally differentiated effector memory CD45RA+ cells were excluded. Adults of Caucasian background living in Nashville, Tennessee made up all donors. Germline lookup yields CDR1 MGHRA and CDR2 YSYEKL. V shed 1 base and J shed 3 bases, with 15 bases lying between them. The CDR3 is made up of 16 amino acids. Study-wide results and caveats: In several donors, approximately 5% of naive CD4 clonotypes appeared in common.

Notes on this clone: Its antigen is not known.

The protocol was immunoSEQ multiplex PCR, while the TCRdb copy is restricted to in-frame clones and leaves out a portion. The sample contains some 800,000 clones, roughly 92% of which appear only once. The material sequenced was naive CD8+ T cells sorted from blood. The chain employs TRBV4-1 and TRBJ1-2; no clear D gene. The receptor was derived from a man under 40 in good health. The CDR3, as DNA: TGCGCCAGCAGCCAAGCTTTTAGCAACGTAGACTATGGCTACACCTTC. Translation gives CASSQAFSNVDYGYTF.